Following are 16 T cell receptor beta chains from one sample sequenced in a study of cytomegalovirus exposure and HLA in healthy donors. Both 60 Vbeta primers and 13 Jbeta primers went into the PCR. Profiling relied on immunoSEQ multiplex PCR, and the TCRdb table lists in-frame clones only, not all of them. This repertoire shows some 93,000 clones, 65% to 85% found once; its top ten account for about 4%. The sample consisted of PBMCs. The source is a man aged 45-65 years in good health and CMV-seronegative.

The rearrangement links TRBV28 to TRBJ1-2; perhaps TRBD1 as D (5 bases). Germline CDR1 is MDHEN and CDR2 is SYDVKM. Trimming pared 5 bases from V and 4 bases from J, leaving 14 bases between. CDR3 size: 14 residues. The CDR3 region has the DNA TGTGCCAGCAGTGAAGGGGCAGGAAGCTATGGCTACACCTTC. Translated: CASSEGAGSYGYTF.

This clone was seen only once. CDR3 residues: CASSSGTGGSEQYF. The CDR3 nucleotides read TGTGCCAGCAGCTCCGGGACAGGGGGTTCCGAGCAGTACTTC. The chain uses TRBV28 and TRBJ2-5; 11 nucleotides align to TRBD1. The J call may not be correct, given that the DNA end is closer to TRBJ2-7. The CDR3 spans 14 residues. The V gene's germline CDR1 is MDHEN and CDR2 SYDVKM.

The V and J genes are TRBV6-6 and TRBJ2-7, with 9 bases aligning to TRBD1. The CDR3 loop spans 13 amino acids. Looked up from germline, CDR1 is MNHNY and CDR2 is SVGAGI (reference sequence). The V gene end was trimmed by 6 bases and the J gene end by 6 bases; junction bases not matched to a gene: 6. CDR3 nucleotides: TGTGCCAGCAGGCGGGGACAGGGCGGCGAGCAGTACTTC. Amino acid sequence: CASRRGQGGEQYF.

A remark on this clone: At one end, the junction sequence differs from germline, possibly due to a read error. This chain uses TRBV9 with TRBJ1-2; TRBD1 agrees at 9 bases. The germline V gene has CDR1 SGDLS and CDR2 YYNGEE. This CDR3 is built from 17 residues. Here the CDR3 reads CASGVGVAGQGLRGYTF. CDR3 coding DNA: TGTGCCAGCGGCGTTGGGGTAGCGGGACAGGGACTCCGTGGCTACACCTTC.

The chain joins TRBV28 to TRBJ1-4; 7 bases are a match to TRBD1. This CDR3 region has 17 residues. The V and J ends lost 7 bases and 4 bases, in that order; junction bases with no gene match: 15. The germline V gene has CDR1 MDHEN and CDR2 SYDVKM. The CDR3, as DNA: TGTGCCAGCAAAAGTCCCCAACTACGACAGGGTAATGAAAAACTGTTTTTT. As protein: CASKSPQLRQGNEKLFF.

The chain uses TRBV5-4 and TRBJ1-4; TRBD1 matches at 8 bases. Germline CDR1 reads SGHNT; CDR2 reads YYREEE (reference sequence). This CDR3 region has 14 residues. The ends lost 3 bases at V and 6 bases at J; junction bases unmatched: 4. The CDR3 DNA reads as TGTGCCAGCAGCTCAACAGGGGGTGATGAAAAACTGTTTTTT. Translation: CASSSTGGDEKLFF.

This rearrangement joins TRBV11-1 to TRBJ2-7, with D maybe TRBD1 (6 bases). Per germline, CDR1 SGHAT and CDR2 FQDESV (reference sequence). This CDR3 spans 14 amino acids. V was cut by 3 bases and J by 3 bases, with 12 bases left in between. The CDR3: CASSLRGRYYEQYF. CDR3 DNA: TGTGCCAGCAGCTTGAGGGGGAGATACTACGAGCAGTACTTC.

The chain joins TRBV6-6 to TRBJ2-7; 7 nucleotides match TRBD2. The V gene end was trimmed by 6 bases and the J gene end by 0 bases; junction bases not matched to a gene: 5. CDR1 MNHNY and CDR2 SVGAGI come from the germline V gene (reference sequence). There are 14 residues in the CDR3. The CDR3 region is CASSTSGTSYEQYF. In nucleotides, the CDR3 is TGTGCCAGCAGCACCAGCGGGACCTCCTACGAGCAGTACTTC.

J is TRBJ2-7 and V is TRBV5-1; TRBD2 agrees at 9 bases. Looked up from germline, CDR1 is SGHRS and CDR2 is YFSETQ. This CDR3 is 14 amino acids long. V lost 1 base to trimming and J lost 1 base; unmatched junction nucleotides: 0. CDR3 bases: TGCGCCAGCAGCTTGACTAGCGGGTCCTACGAGCAGTACTTC. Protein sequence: CASSLTSGSYEQYF.

In nucleotides, the CDR3 is TGTGCCAGCAGCATAAAAAGGGGGGGAAACACCATATATTTT. Protein sequence: CASSIKRGGNTIYF. The chain couples TRBV28 to TRBJ1-3; D perhaps matches TRBD1 (6 bases). Germline CDR1 and CDR2: MDHEN and SYDVKM. V gave up 6 bases and J gave up 4 bases, with 13 bases separating them. The length of the CDR3 is 14 residues.

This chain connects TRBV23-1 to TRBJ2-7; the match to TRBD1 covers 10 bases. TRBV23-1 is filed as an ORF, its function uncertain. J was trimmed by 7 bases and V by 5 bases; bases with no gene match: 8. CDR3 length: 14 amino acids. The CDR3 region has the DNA TGCGCCAGCAGTTTCCGGGACAGGGGTGGGGAGCAGTACTTC. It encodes CASSFRDRGGEQYF.

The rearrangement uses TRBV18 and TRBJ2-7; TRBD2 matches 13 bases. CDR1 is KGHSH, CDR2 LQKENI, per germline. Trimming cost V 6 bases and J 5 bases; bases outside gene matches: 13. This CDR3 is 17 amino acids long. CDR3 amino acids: CASSSGLAGVRVNEQYF. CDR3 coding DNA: TGTGCCAGCTCCTCCGGACTAGCGGGAGTTCGCGTCAACGAGCAGTACTTC.

In DNA form, the CDR3 reads TGTGCTCTGCTAGCGGGAGGAACCGATACGCAGTATTTT. Translating gives CALLAGGTDTQYF. This sequence joins TRBV30 and TRBJ2-3; 11 positions match TRBD2. The CDR3 is made up of 13 amino acids. Germline V gives CDR1 GTSNPN, CDR2 SVGIG (reference sequence). The complete variable domain, with remaining parts taken from reference TRBV30 and TRBJ2-3, reads SQTIHQWPATLVQPVGSPLSLECTVEGTSNPNLYWYRQAAGRGLQLLFYSVGIGQISSEVPQNLSASRPQDRQFILSSKKLLLSDSGFYLCALLAGGTDTQYFGPGTRLTVL.

CDR3 residues: CASSPPGHRSSYEQYF. CDR3 DNA: TGTGCCAGCTCACCACCGGGGCATCGTAGTTCCTACGAGCAGTACTTC. The chain carries TRBV18 and TRBJ2-7, with D maybe TRBD1 (5 bases). In germline, CDR1 is KGHSH, CDR2 LQKENI. The CDR3 totals 16 residues. The V and J ends lost 0 bases and 1 base respectively, with 13 bases between them.

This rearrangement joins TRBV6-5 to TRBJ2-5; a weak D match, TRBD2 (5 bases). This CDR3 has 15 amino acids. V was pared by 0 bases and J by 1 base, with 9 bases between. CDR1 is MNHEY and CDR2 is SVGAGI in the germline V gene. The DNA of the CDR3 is TGTGCCAGCAGTTACTCCCGGACTCGCCAAGAGACCCAGTACTTC. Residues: CASSYSRTRQETQYF.

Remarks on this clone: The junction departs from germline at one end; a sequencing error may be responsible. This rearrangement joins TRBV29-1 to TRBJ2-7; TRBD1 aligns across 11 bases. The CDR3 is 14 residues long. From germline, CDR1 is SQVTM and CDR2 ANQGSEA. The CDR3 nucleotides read TGCAGCGTTGAAGGCGGACAGGGGGCCTACGGGCAGTACTTC. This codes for CSVEGGQGAYGQYF.